Detailed here is one T cell receptor (beta chain). CDR3 length equals 14 residues. CDR1 SGHRS and CDR2 YFSETQ come from the germline V gene. J lost 2 bases, V lost 4 bases, and 1 base had no gene match. In assigning cohorts, the study relied on participant-reported clinical history. Cohort 3 donors were reported recovered after two negative PCRs, clearance, or symptom resolution. The record originates from a study of blood T cell repertoires in COVID-19. Original analysis: Amplified reference gene primers provided the basis for estimating nucleated cell counts. TCRdb's copy holds only in-frame clones and misses some; the assay was immunoSEQ multiplex PCR. D and trimming come from the DNA, and the V and J calls and clone size come from that table. The sample yields 160,000 or so clones, around 84% seen once.

The receptor comes from a man aged 40-49 years who had recovered from COVID-19. The chain uses TRBV5-1 and TRBJ1-4; 8 nucleotides line up with TRBD1. Sequenced: PBMCs or T cells enriched from blood (not recorded which). The CDR3 loop is CASSTGGTNEKLFF. The CDR3 bases are TGCGCCAGCAGCACAGGGGGGACTAATGAAAAACTGTTTTTT.